This T cell receptor (beta chain) was captured in a study of cytomegalovirus exposure and HLA in healthy donors. Amplification used 60 Vbeta primers and 13 Jbeta primers. The table came from immunoSEQ multiplex PCR; TCRdb's copy has only in-frame clones and leaves some out. The profile shows roughly 120,000 clones, roughly 80% of them singletons. The germline V and J ends were trimmed by 2 bases and 2 bases, with 10 bases remaining between them. CDR3 length: 15 residues. The germline V gene encodes CDR1 ENHRY and CDR2 SYGVKD. Study outcomes and limitations: In terms of immune exposure information, only CMV serostatus was available. It was reported that TCR beta sequences correctly inferred the HLA-A and HLA-B alleles for most subjects. Accounts indicate the classifier identified cytomegalovirus status with strong specificity and sensitivity.

Remarks on this clone: The antigen is not known.

This TCR derives from a man between 25 and 39 years old in good health and CMV-seronegative. This sequence joins TRBV10-3 and TRBJ2-1; D may be TRBD2 (6 bases). Source material: PBMCs. CDR3: CAISEGSGAYNEQFF. For the CDR3, the DNA is TGTGCCATCAGTGAGGGTAGCGGTGCCTACAATGAGCAGTTCTTC.